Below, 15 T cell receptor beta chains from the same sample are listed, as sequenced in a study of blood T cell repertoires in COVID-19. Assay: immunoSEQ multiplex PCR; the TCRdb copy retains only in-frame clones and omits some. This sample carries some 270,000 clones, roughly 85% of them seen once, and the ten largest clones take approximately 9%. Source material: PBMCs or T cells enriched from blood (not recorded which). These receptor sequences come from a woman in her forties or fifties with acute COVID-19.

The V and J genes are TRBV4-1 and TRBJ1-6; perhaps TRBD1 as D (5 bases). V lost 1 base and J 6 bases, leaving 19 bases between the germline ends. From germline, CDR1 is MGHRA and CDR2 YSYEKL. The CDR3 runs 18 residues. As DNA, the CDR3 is TGCGCCAGCAGCCAAGTAGCCGGGGGGGGAACCCTTAATTCACCCCTCCACTTT. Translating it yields CASSQVAGGGTLNSPLHF.

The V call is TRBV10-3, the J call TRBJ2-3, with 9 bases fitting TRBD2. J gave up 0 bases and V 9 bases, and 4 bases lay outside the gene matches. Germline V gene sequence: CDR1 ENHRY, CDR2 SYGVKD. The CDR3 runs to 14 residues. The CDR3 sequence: CAITTSGSTDTQYF. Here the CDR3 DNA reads TGTGCCATTACTACTAGCGGGAGCACAGATACGCAGTATTTT.

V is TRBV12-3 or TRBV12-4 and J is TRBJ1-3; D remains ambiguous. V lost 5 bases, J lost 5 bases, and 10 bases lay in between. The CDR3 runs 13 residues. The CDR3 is CASSPGNRNTIYF. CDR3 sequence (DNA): TGTGCCAGCAGTCCCGGGAACCGAAACACCATATATTTT.

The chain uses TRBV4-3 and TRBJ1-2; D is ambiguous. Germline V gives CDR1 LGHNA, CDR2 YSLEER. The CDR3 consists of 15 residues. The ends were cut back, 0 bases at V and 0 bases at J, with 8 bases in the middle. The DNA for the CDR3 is TGCGCCAGCAGCCAAGATCCGAGAGCTAACTATGGCTACACCTTC. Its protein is CASSQDPRANYGYTF.

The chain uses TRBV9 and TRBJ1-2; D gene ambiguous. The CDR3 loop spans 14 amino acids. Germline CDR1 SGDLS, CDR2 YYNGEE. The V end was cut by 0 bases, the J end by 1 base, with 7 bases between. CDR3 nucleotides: TGTGCCAGCAGCGTAGATCCGGTTAACTATGGCTACACCTTC. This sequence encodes CASSVDPVNYGYTF.

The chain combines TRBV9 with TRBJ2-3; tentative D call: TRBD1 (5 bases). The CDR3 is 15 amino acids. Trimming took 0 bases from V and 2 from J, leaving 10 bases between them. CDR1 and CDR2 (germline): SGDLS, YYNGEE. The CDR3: CASSVAYRHTDTQYF. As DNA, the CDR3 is TGTGCCAGCAGCGTAGCCTACAGGCACACAGATACGCAGTATTTT.

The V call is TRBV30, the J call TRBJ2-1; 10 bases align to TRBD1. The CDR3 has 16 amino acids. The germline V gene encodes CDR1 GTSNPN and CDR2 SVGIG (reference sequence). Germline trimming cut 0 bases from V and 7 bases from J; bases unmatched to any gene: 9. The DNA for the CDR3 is TGTGCCTGGAGTGTTCGGGAGGACAGGGGGATTAATGAGCAGTTCTTC. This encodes CAWSVREDRGINEQFF.

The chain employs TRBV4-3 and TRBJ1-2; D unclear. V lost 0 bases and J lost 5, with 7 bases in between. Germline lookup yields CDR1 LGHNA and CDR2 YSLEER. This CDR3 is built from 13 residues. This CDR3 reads CASSQDRGYGYTF. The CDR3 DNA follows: TGCGCCAGCAGCCAAGATCGGGGTTATGGCTACACCTTC.

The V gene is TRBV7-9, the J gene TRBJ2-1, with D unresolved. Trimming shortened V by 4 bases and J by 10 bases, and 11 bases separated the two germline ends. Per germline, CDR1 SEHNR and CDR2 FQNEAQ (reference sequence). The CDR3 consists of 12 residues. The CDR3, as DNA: TGTGCCAGCAGCTCCCCCTACGAGGAGCAGTTCTTC. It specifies CASSSPYEEQFF. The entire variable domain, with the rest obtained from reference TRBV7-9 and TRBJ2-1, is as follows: DTGVSQNPRHKITKRGQNVTFRCDPISEHNRLYWYRQTLGQGPEFLTYFQNEAQLEKSRLLSDRFSAERPKGSFSTLEIQRTEQGDSAMYLCASSSPYEEQFFGPGTRLTVL.

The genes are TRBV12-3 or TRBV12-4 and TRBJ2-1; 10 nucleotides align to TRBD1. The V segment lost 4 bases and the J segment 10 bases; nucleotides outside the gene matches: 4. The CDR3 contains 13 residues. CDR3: CASSSTGGREQFF. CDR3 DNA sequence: TGTGCCAGCAGTTCGACAGGGGGCCGGGAGCAGTTCTTC.

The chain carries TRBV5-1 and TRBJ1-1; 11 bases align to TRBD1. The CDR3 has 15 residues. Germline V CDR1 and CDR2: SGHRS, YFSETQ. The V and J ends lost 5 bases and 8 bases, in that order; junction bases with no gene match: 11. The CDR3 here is CASRAGQGATGEAFF. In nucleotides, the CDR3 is TGCGCCAGCAGGGCCGGACAGGGGGCGACCGGGGAAGCTTTCTTT.

CDR3 sequence (DNA): TGTGCCAGCTCACCAGGGGGACTTCTTTCGGAGCAGTACTTC. Amino acids: CASSPGGLLSEQYF. V gene TRBV18 combines with J gene TRBJ2-7; possible D gene TRBD2, 6 bases. V was shortened by 2 bases and J by 7 bases, with 15 bases between the two germline ends. Germline CDR1 reads KGHSH; CDR2 reads LQKENI. The CDR3 runs to 14 residues.

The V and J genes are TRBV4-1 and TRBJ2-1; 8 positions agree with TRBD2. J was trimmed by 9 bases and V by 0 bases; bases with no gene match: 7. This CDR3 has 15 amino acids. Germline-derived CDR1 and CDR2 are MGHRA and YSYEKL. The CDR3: CASSQEEGLAAEQFF. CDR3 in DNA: TGCGCCAGCAGCCAAGAAGAAGGACTAGCCGCTGAGCAGTTCTTC.

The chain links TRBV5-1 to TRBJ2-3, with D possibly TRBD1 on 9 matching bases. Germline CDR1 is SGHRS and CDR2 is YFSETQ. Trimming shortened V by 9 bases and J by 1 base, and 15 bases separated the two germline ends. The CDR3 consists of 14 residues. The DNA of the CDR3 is TGCGCCACCGGGAGGGACAGGGGCACAGATACGCAGTATTTT. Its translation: CATGRDRGTDTQYF.

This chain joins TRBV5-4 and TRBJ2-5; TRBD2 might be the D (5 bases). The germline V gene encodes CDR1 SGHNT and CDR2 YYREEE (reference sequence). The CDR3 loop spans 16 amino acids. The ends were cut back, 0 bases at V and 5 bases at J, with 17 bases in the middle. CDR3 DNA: TGTGCCAGCAGCTTGGGCTCCCGTCGAGGGCTGGAGACCCAGTACTTC. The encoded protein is CASSLGSRRGLETQYF.